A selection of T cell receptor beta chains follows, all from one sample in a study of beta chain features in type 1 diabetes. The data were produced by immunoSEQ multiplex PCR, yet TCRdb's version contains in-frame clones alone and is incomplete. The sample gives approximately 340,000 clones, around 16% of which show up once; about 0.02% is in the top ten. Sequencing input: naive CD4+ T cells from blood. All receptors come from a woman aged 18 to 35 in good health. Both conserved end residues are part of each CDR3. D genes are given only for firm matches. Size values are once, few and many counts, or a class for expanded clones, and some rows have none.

CDR3aa: CSASSEVEQFF
CDR3nt: TGCAGTGCTAGTTCGGAGGTGGAGCAGTTCTTC
abundance: .
v_gene: TRBV20-1
j_gene: TRBJ2-1
d_gene: .

CDR3aa: CASSPPNRANEKLFF
CDR3nt: TGCGCCAGCAGCCCCCCAAACAGGGCTAATGAAAAACTGTTTTTT
abundance: few
v_gene: TRBV4-1
j_gene: TRBJ1-4
d_gene: .

CDR3aa: CASSLVAGLMNTEAFF
CDR3nt: TGCGCCAGCAGCTTGGTGGCAGGGCTAATGAACACTGAAGCTTTCTTT
abundance: .
v_gene: TRBV5-1
j_gene: TRBJ1-1
d_gene: .

CDR3aa: CASNSPGGRGPSTDTQYF
CDR3nt: TGTGCCAGCAACTCCCCGGGCGGAAGGGGGCCTAGCACAGATACGCAGTATTTT
abundance: .
v_gene: TRBV28
j_gene: TRBJ2-3
d_gene: TRBD1

CDR3aa: CASSLGLAGLGELFF
CDR3nt: TGTGCCAGCAGCTTAGGACTAGCGGGCCTCGGGGAGCTGTTTTTT
abundance: few
v_gene: TRBV11-2
j_gene: TRBJ2-2
d_gene: TRBD2

CDR3aa: CASSPLGLAGGEQYF
CDR3nt: TGTGCCAGCAGCCCCTTGGGGCTAGCGGGGGGCGAGCAGTACTTC
abundance: few
v_gene: TRBV7-8
j_gene: TRBJ2-7
d_gene: TRBD2

CDR3aa: CARRRGPTGELFF
CDR3nt: TGTGCCAGAAGGAGGGGGCCCACCGGGGAGCTGTTTTTT
abundance: few
v_gene: TRBV28
j_gene: TRBJ2-2
d_gene: .

CDR3aa: CASSVAGVIQETQYF
CDR3nt: TGTGCCAGCAGCGTAGCGGGAGTAATCCAAGAGACCCAGTACTTC
abundance: .
v_gene: TRBV9
j_gene: TRBJ2-5
d_gene: .

CDR3aa: CASRGTTKLNTEAFF
CDR3nt: TGTGCCAGCAGGGGGACTACAAAACTGAACACTGAAGCTTTCTTT
abundance: .
v_gene: TRBV28
j_gene: TRBJ1-1
d_gene: .

CDR3aa: CAISETGRGGTQYF
CDR3nt: TGTGCCATCAGTGAGACCGGGAGGGGAGGAACGCAGTATTTT
abundance: few
v_gene: TRBV10-3
j_gene: TRBJ2-3
d_gene: TRBD2

CDR3aa: CASSHLHDRTETQYF
CDR3nt: TGTGCCAGCAGCCATCTCCACGACAGGACAGAGACCCAGTACTTC
abundance: .
v_gene: TRBV14
j_gene: TRBJ2-5
d_gene: .

CDR3aa: CASSYSREQYF
CDR3nt: TGTGCCAGCAGTTACTCTCGCGAGCAGTACTTC
abundance: .
v_gene: TRBV6-5
j_gene: TRBJ2-7
d_gene: .

CDR3aa: CASSLGLAGVGETQYF
CDR3nt: TGTGCCAGCAGCTTAGGACTAGCGGGAGTGGGAGAGACCCAGTACTTC
abundance: .
v_gene: TRBV7-3
j_gene: TRBJ2-5
d_gene: TRBD2

CDR3aa: CASSPGAGIGNEQFF
CDR3nt: TGTGCCAGCTCACCAGGGGCAGGGATTGGCAATGAGCAGTTCTTC
abundance: .
v_gene: TRBV18
j_gene: TRBJ2-1
d_gene: .

CDR3aa: CASSFGVAADTQYF
CDR3nt: TGTGCCAGCTCATTCGGGGTAGCGGCAGATACGCAGTATTTT
abundance: .
v_gene: TRBV7-8
j_gene: TRBJ2-3
d_gene: .

CDR3aa: CASSINSGNTIYF
CDR3nt: TGTGCCAGTAGTATTAACAGCGGAAACACCATATATTTT
abundance: few
v_gene: TRBV19
j_gene: TRBJ1-3
d_gene: .

CDR3aa: CASSGPDRGSEKLFF
CDR3nt: TGTGCCAGCAGCGGACCGGACAGGGGCAGCGAAAAACTGTTTTTT
abundance: few
v_gene: TRBV9
j_gene: TRBJ1-4
d_gene: TRBD1

CDR3aa: CASSLYESYEQYF
CDR3nt: TGCGCCAGCAGCTTGTATGAGTCCTACGAGCAGTACTTC
abundance: .
v_gene: TRBV5-1
j_gene: TRBJ2-7
d_gene: .

CDR3aa: CASSEGGGQQPQHF
CDR3nt: TGTGCCAGCAGTGAAGGCGGGGGGCAACAGCCCCAGCATTTT
abundance: few
v_gene: TRBV28
j_gene: TRBJ1-5
d_gene: .

CDR3aa: CASSLQGERYEQYF
CDR3nt: TGTGCCAGCAGCCTACAGGGGGAAAGATACGAGCAGTACTTC
abundance: .
v_gene: TRBV7-8
j_gene: TRBJ2-7
d_gene: TRBD1

CDR3aa: CASSPTGGGQPQHF
CDR3nt: TGCGCCAGCAGCCCCACAGGGGGCGGGCAGCCCCAGCATTTT
abundance: .
v_gene: TRBV4-1
j_gene: TRBJ1-5
d_gene: TRBD1

CDR3aa: CASSDVRGITYEQYF
CDR3nt: TGTGCCAGCAGTGATGTCAGGGGCATCACCTACGAGCAGTACTTC
abundance: .
v_gene: TRBV6-1
j_gene: TRBJ2-7
d_gene: .

CDR3aa: CASSFRSGSSTGELFF
CDR3nt: TGTGCCAGCAGCTTCCGCAGCGGGAGCAGCACCGGGGAGCTGTTTTTT
abundance: few
v_gene: TRBV7-9
j_gene: TRBJ2-2
d_gene: TRBD2

CDR3aa: CASSQVRAMGSHNEQFF
CDR3nt: TGTGCCAGCAGCCAAGTGCGGGCGATGGGCTCTCACAATGAGCAGTTCTTC
abundance: .
v_gene: TRBV14
j_gene: TRBJ2-1
d_gene: .

CDR3aa: CASKAGGPRDIQYF
CDR3nt: TGTGCCAGCAAAGCGGGAGGGCCAAGGGACATTCAGTACTTC
abundance: .
v_gene: TRBV7-8
j_gene: TRBJ2-4
d_gene: TRBD2

CDR3aa: CASSDQGVGTEAFF
CDR3nt: TGTGCCAGCAGTGATCAGGGGGTAGGAACTGAAGCTTTCTTT
abundance: .
v_gene: TRBV2
j_gene: TRBJ1-1
d_gene: TRBD1

CDR3aa: CASRPAPAARETQYF
CDR3nt: TGTGCCAGCAGGCCTGCCCCGGCAGCCAGGGAGACCCAGTACTTC
abundance: .
v_gene: TRBV27
j_gene: TRBJ2-5
d_gene: .

CDR3aa: CAWSRQRMEPQHF
CDR3nt: TGTGCCTGGAGTAGGCAGAGGATGGAGCCCCAGCATTTT
abundance: .
v_gene: TRBV30
j_gene: TRBJ1-5
d_gene: .

CDR3aa: CASSVGGAGNYEQYF
CDR3nt: TGTGCCAGCAGCGTAGGCGGAGCGGGAAACTACGAGCAGTACTTC
abundance: .
v_gene: TRBV9
j_gene: TRBJ2-7
d_gene: TRBD2

CDR3aa: CASSQSTGANVLTF
CDR3nt: TGTGCCAGCAGCCAAAGCACTGGGGCCAACGTCCTGACTTTC
abundance: .
v_gene: TRBV16
j_gene: TRBJ2-6
d_gene: .

CDR3aa: CASSPLAGTETQYF
CDR3nt: TGTGCCAGCTCACCCCTAGCGGGAACAGAGACCCAGTACTTC
abundance: few
v_gene: TRBV18
j_gene: TRBJ2-5
d_gene: TRBD2

CDR3aa: CSASAGPGELFF
CDR3nt: TGCAGCGCCTCCGCGGGGCCCGGGGAGCTGTTTTTT
abundance: few
v_gene: TRBV29-1
j_gene: TRBJ2-2
d_gene: .

CDR3aa: CASSFTGSYNEQFF
CDR3nt: TGTGCCAGCAGTTTCACCGGGTCCTACAATGAGCAGTTCTTC
abundance: few
v_gene: TRBV27
j_gene: TRBJ2-1
d_gene: .

CDR3aa: CASSYSGDPNTEAFF
CDR3nt: TGTGCCAGCAGCTATTCAGGGGACCCGAACACTGAAGCTTTCTTT
abundance: few
v_gene: TRBV7-2
j_gene: TRBJ1-1
d_gene: .

CDR3aa: CASRTGGGGANVLTF
CDR3nt: TGTGCCAGCAGGACAGGGGGCGGCGGGGCCAACGTCCTGACTTTC
abundance: few
v_gene: TRBV6-1
j_gene: TRBJ2-6
d_gene: TRBD1

CDR3aa: CAQTTGVNVLTF
CDR3nt: TGTGCCCAAACGACAGGGGTCAACGTCCTGACTTTC
abundance: few
v_gene: TRBV30
j_gene: TRBJ2-6
d_gene: TRBD1

CDR3aa: CAWLNRAKGYTF
CDR3nt: TGTGCCTGGTTGAACAGGGCTAAAGGCTACACCTTC
abundance: few
v_gene: TRBV30
j_gene: TRBJ1-2
d_gene: .

CDR3aa: CAILSGTGYHEQYF
CDR3nt: TGTGCCATCCTCTCTGGGACAGGGTACCACGAGCAGTACTTC
abundance: once
v_gene: TRBV10-3
j_gene: TRBJ2-7
d_gene: TRBD1

CDR3aa: CASSRRGSLNEKLFF
CDR3nt: TGTGCCAGCAGCCGTAGGGGCAGTCTTAATGAAAAACTGTTTTTT
abundance: .
v_gene: TRBV9
j_gene: TRBJ1-4
d_gene: .

CDR3aa: CASSQDPLAGGYNEQFF
CDR3nt: TGCGCCAGCAGCCAAGACCCCCTAGCGGGAGGGTACAATGAGCAGTTCTTC
abundance: .
v_gene: TRBV4-3
j_gene: TRBJ2-1
d_gene: TRBD2

CDR3aa: CASSIIGGETQYF
CDR3nt: TGTGCCAGCAGCATAATCGGGGGGGAGACCCAGTACTTC
abundance: .
v_gene: TRBV5-4
j_gene: TRBJ2-5
d_gene: TRBD2

CDR3aa: CASSLQGYEQYF
CDR3nt: TGTGCCAGCAGCTTACAGGGGTACGAGCAGTACTTC
abundance: few
v_gene: TRBV11-2
j_gene: TRBJ2-7
d_gene: .

CDR3aa: CATGLAGYNEQFF
CDR3nt: TGTGCCACGGGACTAGCGGGATACAATGAGCAGTTCTTC
abundance: .
v_gene: TRBV2
j_gene: TRBJ2-1
d_gene: TRBD2

CDR3aa: CASSLTGALTGELFF
CDR3nt: TGTGCCAGCAGCTTAACAGGCGCGCTCACCGGGGAGCTGTTTTTT
abundance: .
v_gene: TRBV7-9
j_gene: TRBJ2-2
d_gene: .

CDR3aa: CASRSLGTANF
CDR3nt: TGTGCCAGCAGGTCCTTAGGGACAGCCAACTTC
abundance: .
v_gene: TRBV7-9
j_gene: TRBJ2-7
d_gene: TRBD1

CDR3aa: CASSLVRGSYQETQYF
CDR3nt: TGTGCCAGCAGCTTAGTGCGCGGGTCGTACCAAGAGACCCAGTACTTC
abundance: .
v_gene: TRBV7-2
j_gene: TRBJ2-5
d_gene: .

CDR3aa: CSEGRYYEQYF
CDR3nt: TGCAGTGAGGGGCGCTACTACGAGCAGTACTTC
abundance: .
v_gene: TRBV20-1
j_gene: TRBJ2-7
d_gene: .

CDR3aa: CAWSPVNYGYTF
CDR3nt: TGTGCCTGGAGTCCTGTTAACTATGGCTACACCTTC
abundance: .
v_gene: TRBV30
j_gene: TRBJ1-2
d_gene: .

CDR3aa: CASSPGGGGSEQYF
CDR3nt: TGTGCCAGCAGCCCCGGGGGGGGTGGAAGTGAGCAGTACTTC
abundance: .
v_gene: TRBV7-9
j_gene: TRBJ2-7
d_gene: TRBD2

CDR3aa: CASSSTGVSNQPQHF
CDR3nt: TGTGCCAGCAGTTCCACAGGGGTTAGCAATCAGCCCCAGCATTTT
abundance: .
v_gene: TRBV28
j_gene: TRBJ1-5
d_gene: TRBD1